This T cell receptor (beta chain) was recorded in a study of T cell repertoires in cytomegalovirus infection. As for the study in general: Public signatures in TCR beta pointed to CMV infection and matching HLA type. Study observations and caveats: Based on cumulative public TCR beta family frequency, carriers of CMV plus the relevant HLA were identified. Ex vivo responses were dominated by HLA-C-restricted CMV-specific TCR beta clonotypes.

Comments on this clonotype: Its antigen remains unidentified.

The ends were cut back, 6 bases at V and 1 base at J, with 13 bases in the middle. The CDR3 length is 14 residues. The germline gives CDR1 MDHEN, CDR2 SYDVKM. TCRdb reanalysed the reads using MiXCR and keeps one entry per CDR3 protein. Seen here are 250,000 to 300,000 distinct CDR3 sequences, over 20% observed once, and the top ten hold about 15%. V is TRBV28 and J is TRBJ2-7; perhaps TRBD1 as D (6 bases). Sequenced material: PBMCs. The TCR sequence derives from a human donor in good health (CMV status not recorded). Some clones in this sample may be carry-over from other donors' samples. The CDR3 nucleotides are TGTGCCAGCAGAACTTGGACAGAATCCTACGAGCAGTACTTC. Amino acids: CASRTWTESYEQYF.